This is a list of T cell receptor beta chains from one sample in a study of control samples from healthy donors and cancer patients. Sequencing was performed with immunoSEQ multiplex PCR; in TCRdb, only in-frame clones are kept and a portion is missing. The data hold 40,000 to 60,000 clones, with 65% to 90% observed a single time. The source material was PBMCs. The receptor source for this set is a woman aged 50 to 60 with lung cancer. Both conserved end residues are part of each CDR3.

TRBV28 CASSLADYNGYTF
TRBV7-9 CASSLQGAGTNEKLFF
TRBV11-3 CASSSALAGGVDTQYF
TRBV3-1/TRBV3-2 CASSHNRITRSNTEAFF
TRBV27 CASRRSGDSNQPQHF
TRBV29-1 CSVDAGARGTQYF
TRBV20-1 CSASLETEQFF
TRBV7-6 CASSPGRGTEAFF
TRBV10-3 CAISDQAGETQYF
TRBV19 CASSPFPDRAGPDTQYF
TRBV11-2 CASSFGPGPQYF
TRBV9 CASSVSRVSGELFF
TRBV28 CATALGRGYLDEKLFF
TRBV12-3/TRBV12-4 CASNLGGVYGYTF
TRBV2 CASSLDTGAYEQYF
TRBV6-5 CASSPSGPPGEQYF
TRBV5-1 CASFYQGSTGELFF
TRBV5-6 CASSFRQGSVGAKNIQYF
TRBV2 CASGGPGNTGELFF
TRBV7-2 CASSPQGDLYGYTF
TRBV18 CASSPPGTGDQETQYF
TRBV7-2 CASSDDSVSSNQPQHF
TRBV5-1 CASSFGRTTIYF
TRBV5-1 CASSLAGTLSSGNTIYF
TRBV29-1 CSVTPTGDNEQFF
TRBV5-1 CASSLLTGSPYEQYF
TRBV9 CASSGSKETEAFF
TRBV4-3 CASSQASQGAGRLLGNTEAFF
TRBV24-1 CATSGGQNTEAFF
TRBV9 CASSVGGDSSYEQYF
TRBV9 CASSVETPGTGVGTEAFF
TRBV21-1 CASSNPGVKSGAFF
TRBV29-1 CSVEGLAGGLDTQYF
TRBV7-9 CASSLDVAGTLNTEAFF
TRBV3-1/TRBV3-2 CASSQDRTTEQYF
TRBV5-6 CASSVGGGETQYF
TRBV11-1 CASSFDRNPGNTIYF
TRBV30 CAWSFELNYGYTF
TRBV9 CASSVGLGVQETQYF
TRBV6-6 CASTHRTGAGNTEAFF
TRBV29-1 CSVAGNEQYF
TRBV19 CASSPASGSTDTQYF
TRBV28 CASSSYEGFNTIYF
TRBV5-1 CASSLGSPDQPQHF
TRBV7-8 CASSLAIGSSYEQYF
TRBV7-3 CASSKESNQPQHF
TRBV19 CASSISQSSGNTIYF
TRBV18 CASSRQGMGNTIYF